The 10 T cell receptor beta chains given below trace back to one sample, sequenced in a study of blood T cell repertoires in COVID-19. This table comes from immunoSEQ multiplex PCR, and its TCRdb copy is limited to in-frame clones, with some not included. The table has roughly 200,000 clones, 80% to 90% seen once. The sample was PBMCs or T cells enriched from blood (not recorded which). The receptors come from a young man in a cohort exposed to, infected with or recovered from COVID-19 (not recorded which).

Concerning this clone itself: Other nucleotide sequences from this sample produce the same CDR3. This chain links TRBV5-1 with TRBJ2-1; 12 bases map to TRBD2. The germline CDR1 and CDR2 sequences are SGHRS and YFSETQ. V lost 4 bases to trimming and J lost 4 bases; unmatched junction nucleotides: 3. The CDR3 has 15 amino acids. For the CDR3, the DNA is TGCGCCAGCAGCCCGACTAGCGGGAGTTACAATGAGCAGTTCTTC. Translation: CASSPTSGSYNEQFF.

The chain recombines TRBV6-5 with TRBJ1-2; 7 nucleotides agree with TRBD1. V trimming: 0 bases; J trimming: 6 bases; junction bases outside the gene matches: 7. Germline V gene data show CDR1 as MNHEY and CDR2 as SVGAGI. The CDR3 contains 15 residues. CDR3 region: CASSYSLTGWDGYTF. CDR3 bases: TGTGCCAGCAGTTACTCCCTGACAGGGTGGGATGGCTACACCTTC.

This chain uses TRBV11-1 with TRBJ2-7; maybe TRBD2 (5 bases). Trimming removed 3 bases from V and 0 bases from J, with 12 bases in between. This CDR3 contains 15 residues. Germline CDR1 and CDR2: SGHAT and FQDESV (reference sequence). The CDR3, as DNA: TGTGCCAGCAGCTTTGGGAGTCTGAGCTCCTACGAGCAGTACTTC. It yields the protein CASSFGSLSSYEQYF.

The chain is built from TRBV7-6 and TRBJ2-1; TRBD2 is a possible D gene (6 bases). The germline CDR1 and CDR2 sequences are SGHVS and FNYEAQ. Deletions cut 3 bases from V and 8 bases from J, with 26 bases between. There are 18 residues in the CDR3. Written as DNA, the CDR3 is TGTGCCAGCAGCTTTGCTATGTCAGAATTGGGGGAGGTCTATGAGCAGTTCTTC. It yields the protein CASSFAMSELGEVYEQFF.

This rearrangement joins TRBV6-5 to TRBJ1-5; possibly TRBD1 for D (6 bases). The CDR3 loop spans 12 amino acids. Trimming shortened V by 6 bases and J by 8 bases, and 11 bases separated the two germline ends. Per the germline V gene, CDR1 is MNHEY and CDR2 is SVGAGI. CDR3 DNA sequence: TGTGCCAGCAGGCAGGGGACGGAGCCCCAGCATTTT. Translation: CASRQGTEPQHF.

This chain joins TRBV10-3 and TRBJ2-7, with 8 nucleotides matching TRBD2. With V trimmed by 6 bases and J by 1 base, 5 bases remained unmatched. The CDR3 runs to 14 residues. CDR1 is ENHRY, CDR2 SYGVKD, per germline. The CDR3 nucleotides are TGTGCCATCAGGGGGACTAGTGGGTCCTACGAGCAGTACTTC. This codes for CAIRGTSGSYEQYF.

This clone was observed a single time. The CDR3 is CSVEDGLAGDYNEQFF. CDR3 coding DNA: TGCAGCGTTGAAGATGGACTAGCGGGAGACTACAATGAGCAGTTCTTC. The rearrangement links TRBV29-1 to TRBJ2-1, with 13 positions matching TRBD2. CDR1 is SQVTM and CDR2 is ANQGSEA in the germline V gene. Trimming took 0 bases from V and 3 from J; bases not matched to a gene: 2. The CDR3 runs 16 residues.

The chain is built from TRBV27 and TRBJ2-1, with TRBD2 matching over 12 bases. The V gene end was trimmed by 6 bases and the J gene end by 0 bases; junction bases not matched to a gene: 12. This CDR3 comprises 19 residues. Germline V CDR1 and CDR2: MNHEY, SMNVEV (reference sequence). The DNA for the CDR3 is TGTGCCAGCAGGGGAATACCGGGACTAGCGGGTTTCTCCTACAATGAGCAGTTCTTC. This gives the protein CASRGIPGLAGFSYNEQFF.

V is TRBV7-9 and J is TRBJ2-1, with 7 positions matching TRBD2. Germline assignment: CDR1 SEHNR and CDR2 FQNEAQ (reference sequence). This CDR3 contains 17 residues. Trimming removed 6 bases from V and 1 base from J; junction bases left unmatched: 12. In nucleotides, the CDR3 is TGTGCCAGCAGTCATCCTAAAAATAGCGGGTCCTACAATGAGCAGTTCTTC. This sequence encodes CASSHPKNSGSYNEQFF.

As regards this clone: This same CDR3 is encoded by further DNA sequences in the sample. The rearrangement uses TRBV11-3 and TRBJ2-1; 12 bases agree with TRBD1. Germline CDR1 reads SGHNT; CDR2 reads YENEEA. The length of the CDR3 is 16 residues. Germline trimming cut 1 base from V and 7 bases from J; bases unmatched to any gene: 5. In nucleotides, the CDR3 is TGTGCCAGCAGCTTAGGGGGACAGGGGGCGCGGAATGAGCAGTTCTTC. It specifies CASSLGGQGARNEQFF. Drawing the rest from reference TRBV11-3 and TRBJ2-1, the complete variable domain is EAGVVQSPRYKIIEKKQPVAFWCNPISGHNTLYWYLQNLGQGPELLIRYENEEAVDDSQLPKDRFSAERLKGVDSTLKIQPAELGDSAVYLCASSLGGQGARNEQFFGPGTRLTVL.